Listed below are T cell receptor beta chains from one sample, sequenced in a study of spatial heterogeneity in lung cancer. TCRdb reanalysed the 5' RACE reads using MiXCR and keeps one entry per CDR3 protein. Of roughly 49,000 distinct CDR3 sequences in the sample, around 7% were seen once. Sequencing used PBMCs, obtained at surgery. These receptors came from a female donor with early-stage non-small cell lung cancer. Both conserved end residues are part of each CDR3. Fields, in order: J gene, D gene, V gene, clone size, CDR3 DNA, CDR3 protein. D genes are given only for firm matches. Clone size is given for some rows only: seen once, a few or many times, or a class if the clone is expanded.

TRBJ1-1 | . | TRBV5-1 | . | TGCGCCACCGGGCGGCTGGGTGGAGACACTGAAGCTTTCTTT | CATGRLGGDTEAFF
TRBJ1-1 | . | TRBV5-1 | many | TGCGCCAGCAGCTTGCAGGGAGTGGGCACTGAAGCTTTCTTT | CASSLQGVGTEAFF
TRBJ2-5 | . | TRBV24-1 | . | TGTGCCACCAGTCGGGGAGGAGAGACCCAGTACTTC | CATSRGGETQYF
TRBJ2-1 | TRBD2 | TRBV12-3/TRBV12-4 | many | TGTGCCAGCAGTCGGCTAGCGGGAAACTACAATGAGCAGTTCTTC | CASSRLAGNYNEQFF
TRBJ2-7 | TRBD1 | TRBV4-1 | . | TGCGCCAGCAGCCAAGTCTACGCGTTCAGGACAGGAAACTACGAGCAGTACTTC | CASSQVYAFRTGNYEQYF
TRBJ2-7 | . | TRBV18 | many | TGTGCCAGCTCACCTTATGAGGAGGGTGGCTACGAGCAGTACTTC | CASSPYEEGGYEQYF
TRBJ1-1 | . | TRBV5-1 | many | TGCGCCAGCAGCTTGGATTGGGGCATGAACACTGAAGCTTTCTTT | CASSLDWGMNTEAFF
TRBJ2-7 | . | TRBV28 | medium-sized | TGTGCCAGCACCAGGCCAAGCTCCTACGAGCAGTACTTC | CASTRPSSYEQYF
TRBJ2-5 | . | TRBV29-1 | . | TGCAGCGCCAGCCCGGTGGCCGGGGAGACCCAGTACTTC | CSASPVAGETQYF
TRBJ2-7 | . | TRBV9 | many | TGTGCCAGCAGCGAGAGGGGGGACTACGAGCAGTACTTC | CASSERGDYEQYF
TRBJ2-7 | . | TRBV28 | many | TGTGCCAGCAGTCCCCCACTCTACGAGCAGTACTTC | CASSPPLYEQYF